These T cell receptor beta chains were read from a single sample in a study of T cell responses to AZD1222 COVID-19 vaccine. Profiled with immunoSEQ multiplex PCR; TCRdb holds only in-frame clones, not every one. In the table there are 95,000 to 130,000 clones, roughly nine tenths of which are singletons. Sequenced material: peripheral blood, taken 28 days after the second AZD1222 dose. Source of these receptors: an adult who received the AZD1222 COVID-19 vaccine. Both conserved end residues are part of each CDR3. The order of the fields is clone size, D gene, J gene, V gene, CDR3 DNA, CDR3 protein. A D gene is named only where the DNA matches it firmly. Size values are once, few and many counts, or a class for expanded clones, and some rows have none.

. TRBD1 TRBJ1-2 TRBV28 TGTGCCAGCAGTATCCCACAGGGGCTTGGTAACTATGGCTACACCTTC CASSIPQGLGNYGYTF
. TRBD1 TRBJ1-1 TRBV4-2 TGTGCCAGCAGCCATGGCGACAGGGGGCTGAACACTGAAGCTTTCTTT CASSHGDRGLNTEAFF
. TRBD1 TRBJ2-3 TRBV9 TGTGCCAGCAGCGTAGGAGGGACAGGGGGCACAGATACGCAGTATTTT CASSVGGTGGTDTQYF
. . TRBJ1-1 TRBV9 TGTGCCAGCAGCGAGAAGCCTCGGTCTCAACTCACTGAAGCTTTCTTT CASSEKPRSQLTEAFF
. . TRBJ1-2 TRBV19 TGTGCCAGTAGTATATCGGGATCGGGAGGGTATGGCTACACCTTC CASSISGSGGYGYTF
. . TRBJ2-2 TRBV10-1 TGCGCCACCGGGCCACCGAACACCGGGGAGCTGTTTTTT CATGPPNTGELFF
. TRBD1 TRBJ1-4 TRBV2 TGTGCCAGCAGTGAAGCGTTTCTGGGACAGGGATTTCCTGACGAAGGAAAACTGTTTTTT CASSEAFLGQGFPDEGKLFF
. . TRBJ2-1 TRBV2 TGTGCCAGCCTGGGACACAGGGTCTACAATGAGCAGTTCTTC CASLGHRVYNEQFF
. . TRBJ2-5 TRBV19 TGTGCCAGTAGTATGTCTCACTTGGAGACCCAGTACTTC CASSMSHLETQYF
. TRBD1 TRBJ2-7 TRBV2 TGTGCCAGCAGCTCGCACCGGGACAGCTACTCCTACGAGCAGTACTTC CASSSHRDSYSYEQYF
. . TRBJ2-3 TRBV18 TGTGCCAGCTCACCATGGGGGACGGCGCGCACGAATACGCAGTATTTT CASSPWGTARTNTQYF
. . TRBJ1-1 TRBV6-5 TGTGCCAGCAGAGACCCGGGGGGAGGCACTGAAGCTTTCTTT CASRDPGGGTEAFF
. . TRBJ1-5 TRBV28 TGTGCCAGCAGTTTTGGGGACACAAATCAGCCCCAGCATTTT CASSFGDTNQPQHF
. . TRBJ2-2 TRBV29-1 TGCAGCGTCCTTTTGGGCGGCCTGGTCGGGGAGCTGTTTTTT CSVLLGGLVGELFF
. . TRBJ1-3 TRBV6-4 TGTGCCAGCCCCTCTAGGGGAAACACCATATATTTT CASPSRGNTIYF
. . TRBJ2-3 TRBV5-1 TGCGCCAGCAATACTATGCCCACAGATACGCAGTATTTT CASNTMPTDTQYF
. . TRBJ2-7 TRBV5-1 TGCGCCAGCGGACCTACACCAACCAAAGGGGAGCAGTACTTC CASGPTPTKGEQYF
few TRBD2 TRBJ2-1 TRBV6-4 TGTGCCAGCAGTGCGGAGCGGGAGGCTAGCAATGAGCAGTTCTTC CASSAEREASNEQFF
. . TRBJ2-2 TRBV10-3 TGTGCCATCAGACCCACAGGGAACACCGGGGAGCTGTTTTTT CAIRPTGNTGELFF
. . TRBJ2-1 TRBV2 TGTGCCAGGAGAGTAGCGACCTACAATGAGCAGTTCTTC CARRVATYNEQFF
. . TRBJ2-1 TRBV10-2 TGCGCCAGCAAGGGTACCGACCAAGGCGGACTGCAGTTCTTC CASKGTDQGGLQFF
medium-sized . TRBJ1-5 TRBV20-1 TGCAGTGCTAGTGTCGGCAGGGGCGGACAGCCCCAGCATTTT CSASVGRGGQPQHF
. . TRBJ2-1 TRBV9 TGTGCCAGCGGACCCTACAATGAGCAGTTCTTC CASGPYNEQFF
. . TRBJ2-1 TRBV7-6 TGTGCCAGCAGCTCCTCCGGGTTGCCCTACAATGAGCAGTTCTTC CASSSSGLPYNEQFF
once TRBD2 TRBJ2-1 TRBV28 TGTGCCAGCAGCTACGGGAGCGGGGATTGGGGTGAGCAGTTCTTC CASSYGSGDWGEQFF
. . TRBJ2-7 TRBV4-2 TGTGCCAGCAGCCAAGGTTTTGGAGCCTACGAGCAGTACTTC CASSQGFGAYEQYF
. . TRBJ1-4 TRBV6-5 TGTGCCAGCAGTTATGATATTAATGAAAAACTGTTTTTT CASSYDINEKLFF
once TRBD1 TRBJ1-2 TRBV7-3 TGTGCCAGCAGCCCCAAGGGACAGGGGATTGCTGGCTACACCTTC CASSPKGQGIAGYTF